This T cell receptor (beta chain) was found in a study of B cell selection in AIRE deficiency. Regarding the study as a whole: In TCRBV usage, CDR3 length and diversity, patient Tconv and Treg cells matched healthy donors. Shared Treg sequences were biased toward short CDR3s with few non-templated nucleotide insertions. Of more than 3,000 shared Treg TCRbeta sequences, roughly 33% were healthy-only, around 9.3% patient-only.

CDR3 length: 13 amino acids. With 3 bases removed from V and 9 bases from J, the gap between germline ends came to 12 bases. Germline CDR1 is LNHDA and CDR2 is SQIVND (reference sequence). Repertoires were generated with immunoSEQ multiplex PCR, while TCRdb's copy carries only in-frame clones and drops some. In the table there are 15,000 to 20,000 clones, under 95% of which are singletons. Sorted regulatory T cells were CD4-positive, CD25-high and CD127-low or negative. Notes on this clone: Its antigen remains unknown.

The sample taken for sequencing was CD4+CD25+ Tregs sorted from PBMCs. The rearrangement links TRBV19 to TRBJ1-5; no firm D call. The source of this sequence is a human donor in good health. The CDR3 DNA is TGTGCCAGTAGTATGAGAGGGTCCCGGCCCCAGCATTTT. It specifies CASSMRGSRPQHF. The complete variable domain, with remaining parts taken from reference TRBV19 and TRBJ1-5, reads DGGITQSPKYLFRKEGQNVTLSCEQNLNHDAMYWYRQDPGQGLRLIYYSQIVNDFQKGDIAEGYSVSREKKESFPLTVTSAQKNPTAFYLCASSMRGSRPQHFGDGTRLSIL.